This TCR beta chain is from a study of blood T cell repertoires in COVID-19. As handled by the study authors: Nucleated cell counts were estimated from reference gene primer amplification. The method was immunoSEQ multiplex PCR; TCRdb's version includes in-frame clones alone and lacks a portion of them. V, J and clone size derive from that table, while D and trimming were established from the DNA sequence. This sample has roughly 520,000 clones, with over 75% found just once. V lost 6 bases, J lost 0 bases, and 9 bases lay in between. The CDR3 covers 14 residues. The germline gives CDR1 SSHAT, CDR2 FNYEAQ (reference sequence).

The origin of this receptor is a woman aged 40 to 55 who had recovered from COVID-19. The sample was PBMCs or T cells enriched from blood (not recorded which). The rearrangement joins TRBV7-7 to TRBJ1-3; D is unclear. CDR3 sequence reads: CASSPNPSGNTIYF. CDR3 nucleotides: TGTGCCAGCAGTCCTAATCCCTCTGGAAACACCATATATTTT.